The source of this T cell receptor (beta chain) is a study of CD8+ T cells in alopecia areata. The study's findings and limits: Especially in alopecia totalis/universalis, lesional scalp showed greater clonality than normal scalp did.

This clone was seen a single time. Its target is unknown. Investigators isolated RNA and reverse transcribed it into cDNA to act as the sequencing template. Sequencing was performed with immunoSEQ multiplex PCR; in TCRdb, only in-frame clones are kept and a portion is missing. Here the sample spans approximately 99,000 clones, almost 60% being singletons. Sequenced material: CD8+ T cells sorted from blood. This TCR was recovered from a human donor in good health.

The CDR3 coding sequence is TGTGCCAGCAGCTTAGTGGCAGGTTTCAATTCACCCCTCCACTTT. This translates into CASSLVAGFNSPLHF. This chain links TRBV13 with TRBJ1-6, with D uncertain. Germline V lookup: CDR1 PRHDT, CDR2 FYEKMQ (reference sequence). V was trimmed by 1 base and J by 7 bases, leaving 11 bases between them. There are 15 residues in the CDR3.